Each of the 31 T cell receptor beta chains below was sequenced from the same sample in a study of T-cell reconstitution after alpha-beta-depleted transplantation in children. During its preparation, the TCRbeta library received unique molecular identifiers. Via MiXCR, TCRdb re-called the PCR reads, giving one row per CDR3 protein. The table lists about 460,000 distinct CDR3 sequences, 9.5% to 15% of them singletons. The sample consisted of PBMCs from the stem cell graft donor, taken from the stem cell graft. The receptor source for this set is a human donor who donated a stem cell graft to a child with combined immunodeficiency.

This clonotype occurred a few times. V gene TRBV12-3 or TRBV12-4 combines with J gene TRBJ2-1; no firm D call. The CDR3 is 14 residues long. V was shortened by 3 bases and J by 4 bases, with 10 bases between the two germline ends. The CDR3 loop is CASSFEVLYNEQFF. Here the CDR3 DNA reads TGTGCCAGCAGTTTCGAGGTCCTGTACAATGAGCAGTTCTTC.

The chain couples TRBV10-3 to TRBJ1-4; D ambiguous. Germline CDR1 is ENHRY and CDR2 is SYGVKD. V was pared by 11 bases and J by 4 bases, with 14 bases between. CDR3 length: 13 residues. For the CDR3, the DNA is TGTGCCCAACAAGAGGAGAGTAATGAAAAACTGTTTTTT. This gives the protein CAQQEESNEKLFF.

Many counts were recorded for this clonotype. The chain joins TRBV6-2 or TRBV6-3 to TRBJ1-1; 8 bases match TRBD1. The V gene's germline CDR1 is MNHEY and CDR2 SVGEGT. The CDR3 length is 12 residues. J was trimmed by 5 bases and V by 6 bases; bases with no gene match: 2. The CDR3 loop is CASSRDRTEAFF. DNA of the CDR3: TGTGCCAGCAGCCGGGACAGGACTGAAGCTTTCTTT.

This clonotype was observed a handful of times. V and J are TRBV7-2 and TRBJ2-7, with a tentative D call TRBD2 (5 bases). The CDR3 totals 16 residues. Germline-derived CDR1 and CDR2 are SGHTA and FQGNSA. V was clipped by 4 bases and J by 1 base, with 17 bases between them. CDR3 nucleotides: TGTGCCAGCAGCTCGACGGGCCTAGCTGGTTCCTACGAGCAGTACTTC. Translated, it gives CASSSTGLAGSYEQYF.

This clonotype appeared a few times. The chain is built from TRBV30 and TRBJ2-1; TRBD1 is a possible D gene (5 bases). The ends were cut back, 0 bases at V and 8 bases at J, with 11 bases in the middle. This CDR3 comprises 13 residues. Per the germline V gene, CDR1 is GTSNPN and CDR2 is SVGIG (reference sequence). The CDR3 spells CAWSVGAVDEQFF. The CDR3 bases are TGTGCCTGGAGTGTAGGGGCGGTCGATGAGCAGTTCTTC.

This clonotype showed up just once. The V call is TRBV20-1, the J call TRBJ2-1; 9 bases map to TRBD1. Germline trimming cut 5 bases from V and 5 bases from J; bases unmatched to any gene: 10. CDR3 size: 15 residues. Germline CDR1 is DFQATT and CDR2 is SNEGSKA (reference sequence). The CDR3: CSAAYGTGLNNEQFF. In DNA form, the CDR3 reads TGCAGTGCTGCATACGGGACAGGGCTCAACAATGAGCAGTTCTTC.

This chain links TRBV2 with TRBJ2-1; no firm D call. Germline loops: CDR1 SNHLY, CDR2 FYNNEI. The CDR3 has 13 residues. The germline V and J ends were trimmed by 7 bases and 6 bases, with 13 bases remaining between them. Here the CDR3 reads CASIEELGNEQFF. CDR3 nucleotide sequence: TGTGCCAGCATTGAGGAGCTTGGCAATGAGCAGTTCTTC.

This clonotype was found a few times. The V call is TRBV28, the J call TRBJ2-7; D is ambiguous. The CDR3 totals 13 residues. Trimming stripped 4 bases from V and 0 bases from J, with 7 bases between. Germline values: CDR1 MDHEN, CDR2 SYDVKM. CDR3 protein: CASSWAASYEQYF. DNA for the CDR3: TGTGCCAGCAGTTGGGCGGCCTCCTACGAGCAGTACTTC. Drawing the rest from reference TRBV28 and TRBJ2-7, the complete variable domain is DVKVTQSSRYLVKRTGEKVFLECVQDMDHENMFWYRQDPGLGLRLIYFSYDVKMKEKGDIPEGYSVSREKKERFSLILESASTNQTSMYLCASSWAASYEQYFGPGTRLTVT.

A few counts support this clonotype. The chain couples TRBV12-3 or TRBV12-4 to TRBJ1-1; TRBD1 is a possible D gene (6 bases). The CDR3 sequence is 14 residues long. The V gene lost 7 bases and the J gene lost 3 bases, with 15 bases spanning the gap. The CDR3 DNA is TGTGCCAGCATAATCCAGGGGTCCCACACTGAAGCTTTCTTT. Its protein is CASIIQGSHTEAFF.

Many counts were recorded for this clonotype. V usage is TRBV10-3 and J usage is TRBJ2-1; perhaps TRBD2 as D (5 bases). Germline V lookup: CDR1 ENHRY, CDR2 SYGVKD. The CDR3 spans 16 residues. Trimming shortened V by 3 bases and J by 0 bases, and 12 bases separated the two germline ends. CDR3 sequence (DNA): TGTGCCATCAGTGAAGTTGTAGCGAGCTCCTACAATGAGCAGTTCTTC. Amino acids: CAISEVVASSYNEQFF.

The table lists this clonotype with a few counts. This chain uses TRBV12-3 or TRBV12-4 with TRBJ2-2; 15 positions agree with TRBD2. V shed 9 bases, J shed 0 bases, and the junction held 11 bases outside the gene matches. The CDR3 runs to 19 residues. The CDR3 reads CASNGVGLAGGPNTGELFF. CDR3 DNA: TGTGCCAGTAATGGGGTGGGACTAGCGGGGGGCCCGAACACCGGGGAGCTGTTTTTT.

The J gene is TRBJ1-1, the V gene TRBV12-3 or TRBV12-4; the match to TRBD1 covers 7 bases. J was trimmed by 5 bases and V by 5 bases; bases with no gene match: 11. The CDR3 has 15 amino acids. The CDR3 is CASSPWDRGGTEAFF. CDR3 sequence (DNA): TGTGCCAGCAGTCCGTGGGACAGAGGCGGAACTGAAGCTTTCTTT.

This clonotype has ten or more counts. This chain links TRBV20-1 with TRBJ2-1, with 8 bases lining up with TRBD2. Germline CDR1 and CDR2: DFQATT and SNEGSKA (reference sequence). V lost 3 bases, J lost 6 bases, and 4 bases stayed unmatched. This CDR3 comprises 13 residues. The CDR3 is CSASGGASNEQFF. As DNA, the CDR3 is TGCAGTGCTAGCGGGGGGGCGTCCAATGAGCAGTTCTTC.

This clonotype was found a few times. V gene TRBV4-3 combines with J gene TRBJ1-2; 9 bases line up with TRBD1. V shed 4 bases, J shed 5 bases, and the junction held 5 bases outside the gene matches. The CDR3 is 14 residues long. The germline V gene has CDR1 LGHNA and CDR2 YSLEER. The CDR3, as DNA: TGCGCCAGCAGCCCTGAGGGACAGGGTTATGGCTACACCTTC. Translating it yields CASSPEGQGYGYTF.

A few counts support this clonotype. V is TRBV7-2 and J is TRBJ2-3; D possibly corresponds to TRBD2 (7 bases). V shed 1 base and J shed 3 bases, with 17 bases lying between them. The germline V gene has CDR1 SGHTA and CDR2 FQGNSA. This CDR3 is built from 17 residues. CDR3 loop: CASSLVGGRAGTDTQYF. For the CDR3, the DNA is TGTGCCAGCAGCTTAGTAGGGGGGAGGGCCGGAACAGATACGCAGTATTTT.

This clonotype has more than one count but fewer than ten. The rearrangement joins TRBV25-1 to TRBJ2-3, with D possibly called TRBD1 or TRBD2 (5 bases each). V was shortened by 1 base and J by 3 bases, with 5 bases between the two germline ends. The CDR3 spans 13 residues. Looked up from germline, CDR1 is MGHDK and CDR2 is SYGVNS. The CDR3 here is CASSEWGTDTQYF. CDR3 bases: TGTGCCAGCAGTGAATGGGGGACAGATACGCAGTATTTT.

Many counts were recorded for this clonotype. This rearrangement joins TRBV12-3 or TRBV12-4 to TRBJ1-1, with 8 bases identical to TRBD1. This CDR3 has 13 amino acids. The trim removed 3 bases at V and 6 bases at J, leaving 3 bases unmatched. The CDR3 bases are TGTGCCAGCAGTTTTAGGGGACAGGCTGAAGCTTTCTTT. Protein sequence: CASSFRGQAEAFF.

This clonotype was picked up many times. The chain carries TRBV7-2 and TRBJ2-2; D gene uncertain. Germline V gene lookup returns CDR1 SGHTA and CDR2 FQGNSA. CDR3 length equals 14 residues. Trimming cost V 1 base and J 2 bases, with 5 bases left between them. The CDR3 DNA is TGTGCCAGCAGCTTAGGTTTCAACACCGGGGAGCTGTTTTTT. Translating it yields CASSLGFNTGELFF.

This clonotype has at least ten counts. This chain connects TRBV5-5 to TRBJ1-6; D might be TRBD1 (5 bases). This CDR3 contains 14 residues. Germline loops: CDR1 SGHKS, CDR2 YYEKEE (reference sequence). The V end lost 7 bases, the J end lost 7 bases, and 15 bases lay between the germline ends. CDR3 region: CASSGTSSNSPLHF. In DNA form, the CDR3 reads TGTGCCAGCTCGGGGACCTCGAGCAATTCACCCCTCCACTTT.

The rearrangement uses TRBV19 and TRBJ1-2; possible D gene TRBD1, 5 bases. The V end lost 8 bases, the J end lost 4 bases, and 14 bases lay between the germline ends. CDR1 is LNHDA and CDR2 is SQIVND in the germline V gene (reference sequence). CDR3 length: 13 amino acids. CDR3 bases: TGTGCCAGTTATATGCTTGGGGGCTATGGCTACACCTTC. Its translation is CASYMLGGYGYTF.

This clonotype was detected many times. The CDR3 loop is CSAGEVRLNTEAFF. The CDR3, as DNA: TGCAGTGCCGGCGAGGTACGGTTGAACACTGAAGCTTTCTTT. This sequence joins TRBV20-1 and TRBJ1-1; D ambiguous. The CDR3 has 14 residues. Trimming removed 6 bases at V and 0 bases at J, with 14 bases between. Per germline, CDR1 DFQATT and CDR2 SNEGSKA (reference sequence).

This clonotype was counted ten times or more. This chain joins TRBV27 and TRBJ2-1, with D perhaps TRBD1 or TRBD2 (6 bases each). The germline CDR1 and CDR2 sequences are MNHEY and SMNVEV (reference sequence). Trimming removed 8 bases at V and 2 bases at J, with 13 bases between. The CDR3 is 14 amino acids. This CDR3 is CASAIGGPYNEQFF. DNA of the CDR3: TGTGCCAGCGCTATAGGGGGGCCCTACAATGAGCAGTTCTTC.

In its sample, this clonotype was seen a few times. The V and J genes are TRBV7-8 and TRBJ2-5, with D perhaps TRBD1 (5 bases). The CDR3 runs to 16 residues. Germline V gene sequence: CDR1 SGHVS, CDR2 FQNEAQ. V gave up 3 bases and J gave up 3 bases, with 17 bases separating them. CDR3 region: CASSFRWGRQEETQYF. CDR3 sequence (DNA): TGTGCCAGCAGCTTTCGCTGGGGCAGACAAGAAGAGACCCAGTACTTC.

This chain uses TRBV27 with TRBJ2-1, with D perhaps TRBD2 (6 bases). CDR3 length: 9 amino acids. Trimming pared 8 bases from V and 15 bases from J, leaving 11 bases between. The V gene's germline CDR1 is MNHEY and CDR2 SMNVEV (reference sequence). The CDR3 region is CASGTPGFF. In nucleotides, the CDR3 is TGTGCCAGCGGGACTCCTGGGTTCTTC.

The chain links TRBV6-2 or TRBV6-3 to TRBJ2-1, with TRBD1 identical over 8 bases. The CDR3 is 13 residues long. Germline V lookup: CDR1 MNHEY, CDR2 SVGEGT. V dropped 10 bases and J dropped 4; count of bases not matched to a gene: 6. Here the CDR3 reads CATRTGWYNEQFF. The DNA for the CDR3 is TGTGCCACGCGGACAGGGTGGTACAATGAGCAGTTCTTC.

The sample holds many counts of this clonotype. The chain links TRBV29-1 to TRBJ1-2; the D is unclear. The CDR3 is 11 amino acids. Trimming shortened V by 6 bases and J by 4 bases, and 9 bases separated the two germline ends. CDR1 is SQVTM and CDR2 is ANQGSEA in the germline V gene. CDR3 loop: CSVPALYGYTF. The CDR3 coding sequence is TGCAGCGTCCCGGCCCTCTATGGCTACACCTTC. The variable domain in full, completed from reference TRBV29-1 and TRBJ1-2, reads SAVISQKPSRDICQRGTSLTIQCQVDSQVTMMFWYRQQPGQSLTLIATANQGSEATYESGFVIDKFPISRPNLTFSTLTVSNMSPEDSSIYLCSVPALYGYTFGSGTRLTVV.

This clonotype came up a few times. The V call is TRBV12-3 or TRBV12-4, the J call TRBJ2-2, with 7 positions matching TRBD2. The CDR3 runs to 15 residues. Unmatched junction bases numbered 10, after V lost 5 bases and J lost 7 bases. Here the CDR3 DNA reads TGTGCCAGCAGTCCCTGGACTAGTGCGGACGGGGAGCTGTTTTTT. Residues: CASSPWTSADGELFF.

The V call is TRBV6-5, the J call TRBJ2-7; D possibly corresponds to TRBD1 (5 bases). V dropped 1 base and J dropped 3 bases, with 10 bases sitting between them. This CDR3 is 14 amino acids long. CDR1 is MNHEY and CDR2 is SVGAGI in the germline V gene. The DNA for the CDR3 is TGTGCCAGCAGTTACTTCGGCAGGGACTACGAGCAGTACTTC. This encodes CASSYFGRDYEQYF.

This clonotype showed up just a few times. A junction boundary mismatches the germline segment, possibly from a read error. J is TRBJ2-1 and V is TRBV9; tentative D call: TRBD2 (6 bases). From germline, CDR1 is SGDLS and CDR2 YYNGEE. This CDR3 contains 16 residues. CDR3: CASSVLAFPSFNEQFF. The CDR3 DNA is TGTGCCAGCAGCGTACTAGCGTTCCCCTCCTTCAATGAGCAGTTCTTC.

V usage is TRBV15 and J usage is TRBJ2-7; 7 bases agree with TRBD1. The trim removed 0 bases at V and 2 bases at J, leaving 10 bases unmatched. Germline V gene lookup returns CDR1 LNHNV and CDR2 YYDKDF (reference sequence). CDR3 length: 17 residues. The DNA of the CDR3 is TGTGCCACCAGCAGAGATCTGGGGGCAGGGGGTGCCTACGAGCAGTACTTC. Amino acid sequence: CATSRDLGAGGAYEQYF. The full variable domain, with the rest looked up from reference TRBV15 and TRBJ2-7, is DAMVIQNPRYQVTQFGKPVTLSCSQTLNHNVMYWYQQKSSQAPKLLFHYYDKDFNNEADTPDNFQSRRPNTSFCFLDIRSPGLGDTAMYLCATSRDLGAGGAYEQYFGPGTRLTVT.

This clonotype was observed at least ten times. The chain recombines TRBV5-1 with TRBJ2-2; D uncertain. The V end was cut by 5 bases, the J end by 2 bases, with 10 bases between. CDR1 and CDR2 (germline): SGHRS, YFSETQ. The CDR3 consists of 14 residues. The CDR3 loop reads CASRGWRNTGELFF. CDR3 DNA: TGCGCCAGCAGGGGTTGGCGAAACACCGGGGAGCTGTTTTTT.